This T cell receptor beta chain was retrieved from a study of identical twins. Trimming cost V 0 bases and J 14 bases, with 12 bases left between them. Germline CDR1 SGHRS, CDR2 YFSETQ. There are 12 residues in the CDR3. TCRdb reprocessed the 5' RACE reads via MiXCR and lists one record per CDR3 protein. The sample carries approximately 410,000 distinct CDR3 sequences, approximately 17% recorded once. The chain is built from TRBV5-1 and TRBJ2-1, with D hard to call. This receptor was identified in a man over 45 in good health. Specimen: naive T cells sorted from blood. As DNA, the CDR3 is TGCGCCAGCAGCTTGGACTTCACGTCTAAGTTCTTC. Its protein is CASSLDFTSKFF.